The 22 T cell receptor beta chains below all came from one sample that was sequenced in a study of blood T cells in healthy people across ages. The authors ran a second PCR of about 7 to 12 cycles using a sample-barcoded 5' primer and a J-beta primer mix. TCRdb re-analysed the 5' RACE reads in MiXCR, keeping a single row per CDR3 protein. The sample consists of roughly 800,000 distinct CDR3 sequences, roughly 25% of them appearing once. This same sample was also taken into another study, of T cells of mothers and their children.

Specimen: blood. The receptor source for this set is a boy younger than 18 in good health.

This clonotype is a singleton in its sample. Sequence at one end of the junction differs from germline and may be a read error. The chain uses TRBV29-1 and TRBJ2-5; TRBD1 matches 7 bases. The CDR3 covers 12 residues. Germline assignment: CDR1 SQVTM and CDR2 ANQGSEA. In DNA form, the CDR3 reads TGCAGCGGGGGGACAGTTCAAGAGACCCACTACTTC. This encodes CSGGTVQETHYF.

This chain uses TRBV29-1 with TRBJ2-5, with TRBD2 matching over 11 bases. Trimming took 8 bases from V and 9 from J; bases not matched to a gene: 14. The CDR3 extends over 14 amino acids. Per germline, CDR1 SQVTM and CDR2 ANQGSEA. The DNA of the CDR3 is TGCAGCCTCTCGGGACTAGCGGCCGAAGGAGCCCAGTACTTC. It is translated as CSLSGLAAEGAQYF.

The chain recombines TRBV29-1 with TRBJ2-3, with D unresolved. The germline V gene encodes CDR1 SQVTM and CDR2 ANQGSEA. Trimming stripped 7 bases from V and 5 bases from J, with 10 bases between. The CDR3 extends over 11 amino acids. Written as DNA, the CDR3 is TGCAGCGCAGCCTGGGGAGATACGCAGTATTTT. Encoded protein: CSAAWGDTQYF.

The gene calls are TRBV3-1 and TRBJ2-7; D is undetermined. V lost 1 base to trimming and J lost 12 bases, with 10 bases between them. CDR3 size: 11 residues. Germline V gives CDR1 LGHDT, CDR2 YNNKEL (reference sequence). CDR3 nucleotides: TGTGCCAGCAGCCAAGCGTACACCGCGTACTTC. It encodes CASSQAYTAYF.

This chain connects TRBV7-2 to TRBJ2-5; D perhaps matches TRBD1 (6 bases). Judging by the DNA end, TRBJ2-1 fits better; the J call may be wrong. The CDR3 extends over 14 amino acids. CDR1 and CDR2 from the germline V gene are SGHTA and FQGNSA. The CDR3 loop is CASSLLRGGNEQFF. CDR3 sequence (DNA): TGTGCCAGCAGCTTATTAAGAGGGGGCAATGAGCAGTTCTTC.

This chain connects TRBV7-9 to TRBJ2-7, with 9 bases aligning to TRBD1. This CDR3 comprises 14 residues. Germline CDR1 is SEHNR and CDR2 is FQNEAQ (reference sequence). V trimming: 3 bases; J trimming: 5 bases; junction bases outside the gene matches: 5. The chain's CDR3 is CASSLGTGIHEQYF. CDR3 sequence (DNA): TGTGCCAGCAGCTTGGGGACAGGGATCCACGAGCAGTACTTC.

The chain is built from TRBV20-1 and TRBJ1-3, with a tentative D call TRBD1 (5 bases). There are 16 residues in the CDR3. Deletions cut 3 bases from V and 0 bases from J, with 15 bases between. Germline V lookup: CDR1 DFQATT, CDR2 SNEGSKA (reference sequence). DNA for the CDR3: TGCAGTGCTAGGGAACCAGACAGAGTCTCTGGAAACACCATATATTTT. Its translation is CSAREPDRVSGNTIYF.

This clonotype was counted between two and nine times. This sequence joins TRBV7-2 and TRBJ2-7; D gene uncertain. V gave up 2 bases and J gave up 2 bases, with 10 bases separating them. CDR1 is SGHTA, CDR2 FQGNSA, per germline. The CDR3 spans 14 residues. As DNA, the CDR3 is TGTGCCAGCAGCTTACACGTGGGGACCTACGAGCAGTACTTC. This sequence encodes CASSLHVGTYEQYF.

This clonotype has only a few counts. The rearrangement joins TRBV12-3 or TRBV12-4 to TRBJ1-2, with D unclear. The ends were cut back, 6 bases at V and 4 bases at J, with 18 bases in the middle. The CDR3 totals 15 residues. CDR3 nucleotides: TGTGCCAGCAGCCCCTCGGGGAGGGAGAGCTATGGCTACACCTTC. Translated, it gives CASSPSGRESYGYTF.

This clonotype was counted between two and nine times. The genes are TRBV2 and TRBJ2-7, with 9 bases fitting TRBD1. This CDR3 comprises 15 residues. Germline V gives CDR1 SNHLY, CDR2 FYNNEI. The trim removed 4 bases at V and 2 bases at J, leaving 6 bases unmatched. The CDR3 is CASSASTGGAYEQYF. In DNA form, the CDR3 reads TGTGCCAGCAGTGCTTCGACAGGGGGGGCCTACGAGCAGTACTTC.

This rearrangement joins TRBV20-1 to TRBJ2-5; unclear D gene. This CDR3 is built from 13 residues. V was cut by 1 base and J by 1 base, with 7 bases left in between. Germline CDR1 DFQATT, CDR2 SNEGSKA (reference sequence). The CDR3 spells CSARGHVQETQYF. The CDR3 coding sequence is TGCAGTGCTAGAGGTCATGTCCAAGAGACCCAGTACTTC.

This clonotype was observed a few times. The chain employs TRBV7-3 and TRBJ2-1, with no clear D. The germline V gene has CDR1 SGHTA and CDR2 FQGTGA. V lost 2 bases to trimming and J lost 6 bases, with 20 bases between them. The CDR3 spans 17 residues. This CDR3 is CASSLHQVSRVGNEQFF. CDR3 nucleotide sequence: TGTGCCAGCAGCTTACACCAGGTCTCCCGCGTGGGCAATGAGCAGTTCTTC. The variable domain in full, completed from reference TRBV7-3 and TRBJ2-1, reads GAGVSQTPSNKVTEKGKYVELRCDPISGHTALYWYRQSLGQGPEFLIYFQGTGAADDSGLPNDRFFAVRPEGSVSTLKIQRTERGDSAVYLCASSLHQVSRVGNEQFFGPGTRLTVL.

In its sample, this clonotype was seen a few times. This sequence joins TRBV12-3 or TRBV12-4 and TRBJ2-3, with 7 bases that match TRBD1. The CDR3 has 15 residues. J was trimmed by 3 bases and V by 5 bases; bases with no gene match: 8. The DNA for the CDR3 is TGTGCCAGCAGTAATACGGGACAGAGAACAGATACGCAGTATTTT. Protein: CASSNTGQRTDTQYF.

This chain connects TRBV7-9 to TRBJ2-7; D ambiguous. CDR1 and CDR2 from the germline V gene are SEHNR and FQNEAQ (reference sequence). The length of the CDR3 is 15 residues. Trimming removed 7 bases from V and 2 bases from J, with 18 bases in between. The CDR3 region is CASTSVVDPPYEQYF. The CDR3 region has the DNA TGTGCCAGCACCTCGGTGGTGGACCCGCCCTACGAGCAGTACTTC.

As for this clonotype: As the CDR3 is not closed by the conserved phenylalanine or tryptophan, this likely results from a read error. The chain joins TRBV4-3 to TRBJ2-5; the D gene is possibly TRBD2 (6 bases). Germline CDR1 is LGHNA and CDR2 is YSLEER. This CDR3 contains 17 residues. Trimming shortened V by 1 base and J by 5 bases, and 20 bases separated the two germline ends. This CDR3 reads CASSQGDLVGGRETQYL. CDR3 DNA: TGCGCCAGCAGCCAAGGCGATTTGGTTGGAGGGCGGGAGACCCAGTACCTC.

The chain couples TRBV4-2 to TRBJ2-1; 7 bases match TRBD2. V shed 3 bases, J shed 7 bases, and the junction held 6 bases outside the gene matches. The CDR3 is 14 amino acids. CDR1 is LGHNA and CDR2 is YNFKEQ in the germline V gene. The CDR3 spells CASSHGLGWNEQFF. DNA of the CDR3: TGTGCCAGCAGCCACGGACTAGGATGGAATGAGCAGTTCTTC.

The table lists this clonotype with a few counts. V and J are TRBV4-2 and TRBJ2-5; TRBD1 or TRBD2 may be the D gene (5 bases each). The J call may be mistaken, given a closer DNA end match to TRBJ2-7. CDR3 length: 15 residues. Germline assignment: CDR1 LGHNA and CDR2 YNFKEQ. The CDR3 nucleotides are TGTGCCAGCAGCCAATTACCCGGGGCCTCCTACGAGCAGTACTTC. This sequence encodes CASSQLPGASYEQYF.

The chain has TRBV29-1 and TRBJ2-6; D call uncertain. The CDR3 runs to 12 residues. Germline V gene lookup returns CDR1 SQVTM and CDR2 ANQGSEA. Between the trimmed V and J ends, which lost 3 bases and 2 bases, there was a span of 2 bases. CDR3 protein: CSVDAGANVLTF. In DNA, the CDR3 is TGCAGCGTTGATGCTGGGGCCAACGTCCTGACTTTC. The full variable domain, in which reference TRBV29-1 and TRBJ2-6 provide the parts outside the CDR3, is SAVISQKPSRDICQRGTSLTIQCQVDSQVTMMFWYRQQPGQSLTLIATANQGSEATYESGFVIDKFPISRPNLTFSTLTVSNMSPEDSSIYLCSVDAGANVLTFGAGSRLTVL.

As for this clonotype: The germline gene is not matched at one end of the junction; a read error may be the cause. The chain recombines TRBV29-1 with TRBJ1-1; no definite D call. CDR1 is SQVTM, CDR2 ANQGSEA, per germline. The CDR3 totals 14 residues. The CDR3, as DNA: TGCAGCGCCCTCCGGACGGGAAGAAACACTGAAGCCTTCTTT. Amino acids: CSALRTGRNTEAFF.

This chain joins TRBV7-2 and TRBJ1-1; 10 nucleotides agree with TRBD1. V lost 5 bases to trimming and J lost 4 bases; unmatched junction nucleotides: 10. Germline CDR1 reads SGHTA; CDR2 reads FQGNSA. The CDR3 sequence is 16 residues long. CDR3 region: CASSLLLGQGFTEAFF. The CDR3 DNA reads TGTGCCAGCAGCCTTTTGTTGGGACAGGGGTTCACTGAAGCTTTCTTT.

The CDR3 nucleotides are TGTGCCAGCAGTTTAGATTTGGGACAGGTCATCAAGACCCAGTACTTC. Its translation is CASSLDLGQVIKTQYF. V usage is TRBV28 and J usage is TRBJ2-5; the match to TRBD1 covers 8 bases. The CDR3 length is 16 residues. CDR1 MDHEN and CDR2 SYDVKM come from the germline V gene. The ends lost 2 bases at V and 6 bases at J; junction bases unmatched: 11.

The chain has TRBV28 and TRBJ1-1; a possible D gene is TRBD1 (6 bases). The CDR3 consists of 18 residues. Germline CDR1 is MDHEN and CDR2 is SYDVKM. V was clipped by 4 bases and J by 3 bases, with 24 bases between them. In DNA form, the CDR3 reads TGTGCCAGCAGTTCCCTGGGGGGGCCACTCTTTTTCTACACTGAAGCTTTCTTT. This translates into CASSSLGGPLFFYTEAFF. Supplemented by reference TRBV28 and TRBJ1-1, the full variable domain reads DVKVTQSSRYLVKRTGEKVFLECVQDMDHENMFWYRQDPGLGLRLIYFSYDVKMKEKGDIPEGYSVSREKKERFSLILESASTNQTSMYLCASSSLGGPLFFYTEAFFGQGTRLTVV.